Below, 17 T cell receptor beta chains from the same sample are listed, as sequenced in a study of blood T cell repertoires in COVID-19. Assay used: immunoSEQ multiplex PCR; TCRdb lists only in-frame clones, some missing. The data contain 250,000 or so clones, 85% to 90% of them singletons. Sequencing was carried out using peripheral blood. These TCRs come from a middle-aged woman who had recovered from COVID-19.

This clone has only a few counts. CDR3 protein: CASSLRDRDYEQYV. CDR3 DNA: TGTGCCAGCAGCCTGCGGGACAGGGACTACGAGCAGTACGTC. The genes are TRBV21-1 and TRBJ2-7; the table's D call, TRBD1, was not checked against the DNA. TRBV21-1 is tagged as a pseudogene. The CDR3 spans 14 residues.

The chain uses TRBV3-1 (or the pseudogene TRBV3-2) and TRBJ1-1, with D perhaps matching TRBD1 (6 bases). V lost 2 bases and J lost 1, with 11 bases in between. There are 15 residues in the CDR3. Germline V gene lookup returns CDR1 LGHDT and CDR2 YNNKEL (reference sequence). The CDR3 DNA follows: TGTGCCAGCAGCCAAACGGACAGCTCGAACACTGAAGCTTTCTTT. It translates to CASSQTDSSNTEAFF.

The V and J genes are TRBV29-1 and TRBJ1-2; D is possibly TRBD1 (5 bases). Germline V gives CDR1 SQVTM, CDR2 ANQGSEA. Trimming shortened V by 5 bases and J by 5 bases, and 21 bases separated the two germline ends. The CDR3 consists of 15 residues. The CDR3 DNA reads TGCAGCGTTCTAGGAGGGCAGGGCAGTGATTATGGCTACACCTTC. Protein product: CSVLGGQGSDYGYTF.

The chain recombines TRBV19 with TRBJ1-3, with D possibly matching TRBD1 (6 bases). From germline, CDR1 is LNHDA and CDR2 SQIVND (reference sequence). The CDR3 runs 14 residues. The V gene lost 6 bases and the J gene lost 2 bases, with 11 bases spanning the gap. In nucleotides, the CDR3 is TGTGCCAGTAGCCAGGACAGACCTGGAAACACCATATATTTT. This encodes CASSQDRPGNTIYF.

The CDR3 sequence is CASSVQGKQETQYF. In nucleotides, the CDR3 is TGTGCCAGTAGTGTTCAGGGGAAGCAAGAGACCCAGTACTTC. This chain links TRBV19 with TRBJ2-5; weak D call: TRBD1 (6 bases). V was clipped by 5 bases and J by 2 bases, with 12 bases between them. CDR3 size: 14 residues. Germline lookup yields CDR1 LNHDA and CDR2 SQIVND (reference sequence).

The chain couples TRBV19 to TRBJ2-5; 7 bases fit TRBD1. V lost 6 bases and J lost 5; bases outside the gene matches: 9. Germline values: CDR1 LNHDA, CDR2 SQIVND (reference sequence). The CDR3 consists of 14 residues. CDR3 in DNA: TGTGCCAGTAGCCAGACAGGGAGTCTGGAGACCCAGTACTTC. Translated, it gives CASSQTGSLETQYF.

The V call is TRBV10-2, the J call TRBJ2-1; D may be TRBD2 (6 bases). This CDR3 comprises 16 residues. The germline V gene encodes CDR1 WSHSY and CDR2 SAAADI. V shed 4 bases and J shed 8 bases, with 21 bases lying between them. The CDR3 nucleotides are TGCGCCAGCAGTGTTTTAGCGGCGAACTCCCCCCATGAGCAGTTCTTC. It codes for CASSVLAANSPHEQFF.

The V call is TRBV2, the J call TRBJ2-1; 14 bases are shared with TRBD2. The germline gives CDR1 SNHLY, CDR2 FYNNEI. J lost 10 bases, V lost 4 bases, and 6 bases had no gene match. This CDR3 spans 15 amino acids. The CDR3 coding sequence is TGTGCCAGCAGTGCGACTAGCGGGGGGGCCAGGGAGCAGTTCTTC. This codes for CASSATSGGAREQFF.

V usage is TRBV6-5 and J usage is TRBJ2-1; tentative D call: TRBD1 (6 bases). The V end was cut by 1 base, the J end by 3 bases, with 10 bases between. Germline CDR1 and CDR2: MNHEY and SVGAGI. CDR3 length: 15 residues. The DNA of the CDR3 is TGTGCCAGCAGTTACTGGCCAGGGGACTACAATGAGCAGTTCTTC. It translates to CASSYWPGDYNEQFF.

The DNA for the CDR3 is TGCGCCAGCAGCTCCTCGGACAGCTACAATGAGCAGTTCTTC. It codes for CASSSSDSYNEQFF. The rearrangement uses TRBV5-1 and TRBJ2-1; a possible D gene is TRBD1 (6 bases). The V end lost 3 bases, the J end lost 3 bases, and 10 bases lay between the germline ends. In germline, CDR1 is SGHRS, CDR2 YFSETQ. This CDR3 has 14 amino acids.

This rearrangement joins TRBV7-2 to TRBJ1-5, with 7 bases fitting TRBD1. This CDR3 has 12 amino acids. Germline trimming cut 3 bases from V and 7 bases from J; bases unmatched to any gene: 0. Germline assignment: CDR1 SGHTA and CDR2 FQGNSA. The CDR3: CASSLDRQPQHF. The DNA for the CDR3 is TGTGCCAGCAGCTTGGACAGGCAGCCCCAGCATTTT.

The chain recombines TRBV5-8 with TRBJ2-2; 7 bases are a match to TRBD2. Per germline, CDR1 SGHTS and CDR2 YDEGEE. The CDR3 runs 16 residues. The V segment lost 6 bases and the J segment 6 bases; nucleotides outside the gene matches: 14. CDR3 in amino acids: CASIPIWGGYAGELFF. The DNA for the CDR3 is TGTGCCAGCATCCCCATCTGGGGAGGGTACGCCGGGGAGCTGTTTTTT.

This clone showed up just a few times. The chain joins TRBV10-1 to TRBJ1-6; no clear D. Between the trimmed V and J ends, which lost 3 bases and 6 bases, there was a span of 6 bases. This CDR3 comprises 13 residues. Per germline, CDR1 WNHNN and CDR2 SYGVQD (reference sequence). For the CDR3, the DNA is TGCGCCAGCAGTGACAGACTTAATTCACCCCTCCACTTT. Amino acids: CASSDRLNSPLHF.

This sequence joins TRBV7-6 and TRBJ2-3; 12 bases match TRBD2. The CDR3 runs 16 residues. The V and J ends lost 5 bases and 2 bases, in that order; junction bases with no gene match: 5. CDR1 is SGHVS, CDR2 FNYEAQ, per germline. Here the CDR3 reads CASSVTSGGYTDTQYF. The CDR3 coding sequence is TGTGCCAGCAGCGTAACTAGCGGGGGGTACACAGATACGCAGTATTTT.

This chain joins TRBV10-3 and TRBJ1-2; D unclear. With 6 bases removed from V and 7 bases from J, the gap between germline ends came to 15 bases. The length of the CDR3 is 13 residues. Germline V gene sequence: CDR1 ENHRY, CDR2 SYGVKD. CDR3 coding DNA: TGTGCCATCAGACCGGAGGAGCATGGTGGCTACACCTTC. Protein product: CAIRPEEHGGYTF.

The chain links TRBV28 to TRBJ1-1; D call uncertain. The V gene's germline CDR1 is MDHEN and CDR2 SYDVKM. The CDR3 spans 14 residues. Trimming cost V 2 bases and J 1 base, with 8 bases left between them. Here the CDR3 reads CASSLGHKNTEAFF. The CDR3 DNA follows: TGTGCCAGCAGTTTAGGGCACAAGAACACTGAAGCTTTCTTT.

The chain combines TRBV7-3 with TRBJ2-3; 10 nucleotides match TRBD2. The length of the CDR3 is 15 residues. V lost 4 bases and J lost 1; bases outside the gene matches: 2. Germline CDR1 is SGHTA and CDR2 is FQGTGA. CDR3 loop: CASSSSGGGTDTQYF. The CDR3 nucleotides are TGTGCCAGCAGCTCTAGCGGGGGAGGCACAGATACGCAGTATTTT. The variable domain in full, with the rest retrieved from reference TRBV7-3 and TRBJ2-3, is GAGVSQTPSNKVTEKGKYVELRCDPISGHTALYWYRQSLGQGPEFLIYFQGTGAADDSGLPNDRFFAVRPEGSVSTLKIQRTERGDSAVYLCASSSSGGGTDTQYFGPGTRLTVL.